The next 18 T cell receptor beta chains were all read from a single sample in a study of preoperative IRX-2 immunotherapy in early breast cancer. Treatment of the sample: preoperative locoregional IRX-2 cytokine immunotherapy. The protocol was immunoSEQ multiplex PCR, while the TCRdb copy is restricted to in-frame clones and leaves out a portion. The sample comprises tens of thousands of clones, about 90% of which are singletons, and roughly 1.6% rests with the top ten. Sequenced here: tumor tissue, sampled after IRX-2 immunotherapy. The receptor source for this set is a human donor with breast cancer.

The chain joins TRBV5-1 to TRBJ1-1, with 9 bases matching TRBD1. The CDR3 loop spans 15 amino acids. V lost 4 bases to trimming and J lost 4 bases; unmatched junction nucleotides: 8. The germline gives CDR1 SGHRS, CDR2 YFSETQ. The CDR3: CASSAGTGFGTEAFF. In nucleotides, the CDR3 is TGCGCCAGCAGCGCGGGGACAGGGTTCGGCACTGAAGCTTTCTTT.

The rearrangement uses TRBV19 and TRBJ1-4; D gene unclear. Trimming removed 8 bases at V and 5 bases at J, with 9 bases between. The CDR3 is 12 amino acids. The germline gives CDR1 LNHDA, CDR2 SQIVND (reference sequence). The CDR3 nucleotides are TGTGCCAGTTCTAGAAGGAATGAAAAACTGTTTTTT. Protein sequence: CASSRRNEKLFF.

This chain's CDR3 is CAWSREVYQPQHF. CDR3 DNA sequence: TGTGCCTGGAGTCGGGAAGTTTATCAGCCCCAGCATTTT. The chain links TRBV30 to TRBJ1-5; no clear D gene. The V gene's germline CDR1 is GTSNPN and CDR2 SVGIG (reference sequence). V lost 2 bases, J lost 5 bases, and 10 bases lay in between. The CDR3 is 13 residues long.

The chain uses TRBV15 and TRBJ2-5; 7 bases are a match to TRBD2. The V gene end was trimmed by 0 bases and the J gene end by 4 bases; junction bases not matched to a gene: 8. The germline CDR1 and CDR2 sequences are LNHNV and YYDKDF (reference sequence). The CDR3 loop spans 16 amino acids. CDR3: CATSRDRTRMRETQYF. Here the CDR3 DNA reads TGTGCCACCAGCAGAGATCGGACTAGAATGAGAGAGACCCAGTACTTC.

The chain carries TRBV6-8 and TRBJ1-1; no clear D. V lost 7 bases, J lost 4 bases, and 19 bases lay in between. The CDR3 contains 15 residues. Looked up from germline, CDR1 is MNHGY and CDR2 is SAAAGT. The CDR3 sequence: CASINLGRVGTEAFF. In nucleotides, the CDR3 is TGTGCCAGCATCAACCTAGGGAGGGTCGGCACTGAAGCTTTCTTT.

This chain joins TRBV19 and TRBJ2-1; no clear D gene. The CDR3 consists of 16 residues. The V gene lost 2 bases and the J gene lost 3 bases, with 14 bases spanning the gap. The germline V gene has CDR1 LNHDA and CDR2 SQIVND (reference sequence). CDR3 sequence (DNA): TGTGCCAGTAGTATATCCAGTCTCGAGATCTACAATGAGCAGTTCTTC. Amino acid sequence: CASSISSLEIYNEQFF.

This chain connects TRBV5-1 to TRBJ1-3; no clear D gene. Trimming cost V 0 bases and J 2 bases, with 9 bases left between them. Germline loops: CDR1 SGHRS, CDR2 YFSETQ. There are 15 residues in the CDR3. Here the CDR3 DNA reads TGCGCCAGCAGCTTGGCCCGGGGAGCTGGAAACACCATATATTTT. Translated: CASSLARGAGNTIYF.

This chain links TRBV7-1 with TRBJ1-5, with D possibly matching TRBD1 (6 bases). TRBV7-1 is marked as an open reading frame, function uncertain. Trimming stripped 5 bases from V and 6 bases from J, with 17 bases between. The CDR3 extends over 15 amino acids. Here the CDR3 reads CASSQDYGGSQPQHF. In DNA form, the CDR3 reads TGTGCCAGCAGCCAAGATTACGGGGGCAGTCAGCCCCAGCATTTT.

Only a few counts were recorded for this clone. The chain couples TRBV12-2 to TRBJ2-6; the table names TRBD1, a call not compared with the DNA. TRBV12-2 constitutes a pseudogene. This CDR3 has 16 residues. CDR3 in amino acids: CAGKTGGNSGANVLTF. CDR3 DNA: TGTGCCGGTAAGACAGGTGGCAACTCTGGGGCCAACGTCCTGACTTTC.

This chain uses TRBV18 with TRBJ1-4; weak D call: TRBD1 (5 bases). The CDR3 sequence is 16 residues long. V dropped 4 bases and J dropped 7 bases, with 19 bases sitting between them. From germline, CDR1 is KGHSH and CDR2 LQKENI. CDR3 sequence reads: CASSLMTAGDSEKLFF. The CDR3 DNA follows: TGTGCCAGCTCACTGATGACAGCCGGGGATAGTGAAAAACTGTTTTTT.

The V gene is TRBV6-8, the J gene TRBJ1-2; 9 bases are a match to TRBD1. V lost 5 bases, J lost 6 bases, and 4 bases stayed unmatched. This CDR3 spans 13 amino acids. In germline, CDR1 is MNHGY, CDR2 SAAAGT. CDR3 DNA: TGTGCCAGCAGTGAGAGACAGGGGGATGGCTACACCTTC. Residues: CASSERQGDGYTF.

The chain employs TRBV11-3 and TRBJ2-2; 12 bases line up with TRBD1. The J segment lost 6 bases and the V segment lost 3 bases, leaving 5 bases of the junction unmatched. Germline V lookup: CDR1 SGHNT, CDR2 YENEEA. CDR3 length equals 16 residues. The CDR3 protein is CASSLGQGALAGELFF. CDR3 nucleotides: TGTGCCAGCAGCTTGGGACAGGGGGCTCTGGCCGGGGAGCTGTTTTTT.

This chain joins TRBV23-1 and TRBJ1-4, with D unclear. TRBV23-1 is noted as an ORF with a role that remains uncertain. V was shortened by 10 bases and J by 2 bases, with 11 bases between the two germline ends. The CDR3 is 13 residues long. The CDR3 coding sequence is TGCGCCACATCCCAGTGGACTAATGAAAAACTGTTTTTT. It specifies CATSQWTNEKLFF.

The CDR3 DNA sequence: TGTGCCAGCAGCTTAGTACGGGGCGGCGGGGAGCTGTTTTTT. Its protein product is CASSLVRGGGELFF. The V gene is TRBV7-5, the J gene TRBJ2-2. TRBV7-5 is designated a pseudogene. The CDR3 covers 14 residues.

This clone was counted a single time. V gene TRBV6-8 combines with J gene TRBJ1-2, with a tentative D call TRBD1 (5 bases). The CDR3 length is 14 residues. Germline V gives CDR1 MNHGY, CDR2 SAAAGT. The V end was cut by 3 bases, the J end by 7 bases, with 15 bases between. The CDR3 region is CASSYLPRGVGYTF. The CDR3 region has the DNA TGTGCCAGCAGTTATCTTCCCCGGGGGGTTGGCTACACCTTC.

Details on this clone: The junction shows a germline mismatch at one end, possibly a read error. The CDR3 loop reads CASIYLGKTGELFF. As DNA, the CDR3 is TGTGCCAGCATTTACCTAGGCAAGACCGGGGAGCTGTTTTTT. The J gene is TRBJ2-2, the V gene TRBV6-8; D gene uncertain. The CDR3 contains 14 residues. CDR1 MNHGY and CDR2 SAAAGT come from the germline V gene.

The CDR3 DNA is TGTGCCATCAGTGAGGTAGGGGGCGAGTCCTATGGCTACACCTTC. Translated: CAISEVGGESYGYTF. The genes are TRBV10-3 and TRBJ1-2, with TRBD1 matching 7 bases. The CDR3 contains 15 residues. With V trimmed by 2 bases and J by 4 bases, 7 bases remained unmatched. Germline V gene sequence: CDR1 ENHRY, CDR2 SYGVKD.

This chain links TRBV11-3 with TRBJ2-3, with TRBD2 as a possible D gene (6 bases). The CDR3 is 15 residues long. V lost 6 bases and J lost 3, with 16 bases in between. The V gene's germline CDR1 is SGHNT and CDR2 YENEEA. CDR3 in DNA: TGTGCCAGCAGTACTAAGGAGGGCGGGACAGATACGCAGTATTTT. It encodes CASSTKEGGTDTQYF.